This T cell receptor beta chain emerged from a study of T cell responses to AZD1222 COVID-19 vaccine. General study results and limits: Sampling that yielded the repertoires occurred only after the peak T cell response. Mapped onto spike, vaccine-associated CD4 TCRs spanned it and were dominant at 160-218 and 743-854.

Points on this clone: The antigen remains unidentified.

The protocol was immunoSEQ multiplex PCR, while the TCRdb copy is restricted to in-frame clones and leaves out a portion. The sample contains around 170,000 clones, 90% of which appear only once. The CDR3 is 15 residues long. CDR1 is SGHRS and CDR2 is YFSETQ in the germline V gene. J gave up 4 bases and V 2 bases, and 8 bases lay outside the gene matches. The V gene is TRBV5-1, the J gene TRBJ1-1, with TRBD1 identical over 7 bases. The starting material was peripheral blood, obtained on day 0 of AZD1222 vaccination. This TCR was recovered from an adult in good health. CDR3 loop: CASSFAGQGGTEAFF. As DNA, the CDR3 is TGCGCCAGCAGCTTCGCTGGGCAGGGGGGCACTGAAGCTTTCTTT.